This TCR beta chain is from a study of T cell responses to AZD1222 COVID-19 vaccine. Assay: immunoSEQ multiplex PCR; the TCRdb copy retains only in-frame clones and omits some. The table includes 130,000 to 150,000 clones, roughly 93% detected once. CDR1 SGHRS and CDR2 YFSETQ come from the germline V gene. V gave up 2 bases and J gave up 1 base; unmatched junction bases: 11. This CDR3 is built from 18 residues. This clone was seen only once. The gene calls are TRBV5-1 and TRBJ2-5, with TRBD2 identical over 10 bases. The sequences come from peripheral blood, collected 28 days after the second AZD1222 dose. This TCR came from an adult who received the AZD1222 COVID-19 vaccine. The CDR3: CASSLGLASGRTQETQYF. In DNA, the CDR3 is TGCGCCAGCAGCTTAGGTCTCGCTAGCGGGAGAACCCAAGAGACCCAGTACTTC. The entire variable domain, with the rest obtained from reference TRBV5-1 and TRBJ2-5, is as follows: KAGVTQTPRYLIKTRGQQVTLSCSPISGHRSVSWYQQTPGQGLQFLFEYFSETQRNKGNFPGRFSGRQFSNSRSEMNVSTLELGDSALYLCASSLGLASGRTQETQYFGPGTRLLVL.